The 2 T cell receptor beta chains below all came from one sample that was sequenced in a study of control samples from healthy donors and cancer patients. Clones were sequenced by immunoSEQ multiplex PCR, and TCRdb holds only the in-frame ones, with some missing. The sample includes 70,000 to 85,000 clones, 91% seen only once; the top ten take approximately 18%. The sequenced material came from blood. The receptors shown here come from a man over 45 in good health.

V is TRBV29-1 and J is TRBJ2-2; TRBD1 matches at 7 bases. The CDR3 is made up of 16 amino acids. Germline V gene lookup returns CDR1 SQVTM and CDR2 ANQGSEA. V dropped 0 bases and J dropped 4; count of bases not matched to a gene: 8. In nucleotides, the CDR3 is TGCAGCGTTGAAGATCGGAGGCAGGGGGTCACCGGGGAGCTGTTTTTT. Translating gives CSVEDRRQGVTGELFF.

V usage is TRBV5-6 and J usage is TRBJ1-2, with D possibly TRBD1 on 5 matching bases. Germline CDR1 is SGHDT and CDR2 is YYEEEE. The germline V and J ends were trimmed by 5 bases and 4 bases, with 18 bases remaining between them. The CDR3 sequence is 15 residues long. CDR3 amino acids: CASRDQGEIGYGYTF. CDR3 in DNA: TGTGCCAGCAGGGATCAGGGTGAAATTGGCTATGGCTACACCTTC.